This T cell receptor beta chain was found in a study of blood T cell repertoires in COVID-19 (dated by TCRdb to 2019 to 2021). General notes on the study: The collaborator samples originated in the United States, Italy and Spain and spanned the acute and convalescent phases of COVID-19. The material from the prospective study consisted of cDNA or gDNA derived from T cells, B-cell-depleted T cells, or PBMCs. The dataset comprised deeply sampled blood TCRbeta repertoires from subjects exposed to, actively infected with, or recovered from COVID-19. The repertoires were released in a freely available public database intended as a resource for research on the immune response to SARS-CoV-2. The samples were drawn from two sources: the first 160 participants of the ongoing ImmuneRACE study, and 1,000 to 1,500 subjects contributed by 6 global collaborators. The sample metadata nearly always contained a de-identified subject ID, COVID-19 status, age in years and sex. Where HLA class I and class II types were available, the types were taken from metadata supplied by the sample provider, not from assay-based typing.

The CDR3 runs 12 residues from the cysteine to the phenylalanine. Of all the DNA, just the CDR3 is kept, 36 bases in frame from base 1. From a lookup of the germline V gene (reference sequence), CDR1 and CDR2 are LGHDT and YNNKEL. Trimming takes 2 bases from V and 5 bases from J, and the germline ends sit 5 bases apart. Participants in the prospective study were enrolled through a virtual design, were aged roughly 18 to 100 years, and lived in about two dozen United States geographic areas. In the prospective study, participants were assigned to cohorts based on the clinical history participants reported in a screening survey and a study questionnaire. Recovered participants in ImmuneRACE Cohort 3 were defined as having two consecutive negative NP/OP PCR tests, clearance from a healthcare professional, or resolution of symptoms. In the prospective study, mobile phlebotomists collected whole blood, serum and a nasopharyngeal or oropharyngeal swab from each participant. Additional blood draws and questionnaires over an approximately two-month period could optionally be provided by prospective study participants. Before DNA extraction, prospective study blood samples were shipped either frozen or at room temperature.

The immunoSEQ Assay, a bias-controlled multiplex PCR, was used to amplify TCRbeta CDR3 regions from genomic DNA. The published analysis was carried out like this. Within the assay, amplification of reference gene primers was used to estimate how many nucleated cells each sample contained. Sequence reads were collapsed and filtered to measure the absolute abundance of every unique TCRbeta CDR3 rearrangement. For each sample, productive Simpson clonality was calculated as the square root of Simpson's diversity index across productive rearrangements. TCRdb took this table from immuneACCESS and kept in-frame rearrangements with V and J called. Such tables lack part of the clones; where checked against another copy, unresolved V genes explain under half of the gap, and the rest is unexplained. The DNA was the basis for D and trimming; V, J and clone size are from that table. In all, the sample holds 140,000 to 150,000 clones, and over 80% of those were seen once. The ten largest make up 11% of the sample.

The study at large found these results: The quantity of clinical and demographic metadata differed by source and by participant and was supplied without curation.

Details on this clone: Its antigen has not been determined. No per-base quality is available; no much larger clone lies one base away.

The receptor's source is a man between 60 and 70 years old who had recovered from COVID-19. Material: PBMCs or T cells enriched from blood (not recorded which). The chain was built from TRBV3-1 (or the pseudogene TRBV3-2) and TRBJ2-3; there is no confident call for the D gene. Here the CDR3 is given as CASSQRVDTQYF. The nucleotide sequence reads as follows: TGTGCCAGCAGCCAACGGGTAGATACGCAGTATTTT.